These 2 T cell receptor beta chains came from one sample sequenced in a study of T cell repertoires in cytomegalovirus infection. TCRdb fed the reads into MiXCR, producing one record per CDR3 protein. This table holds about 920,000 distinct CDR3 sequences, less than 40% found once. These TCRs' antigens remain unknown. The specimen was cultured CD8+ T cells from PBMCs, collected from culture after CMV antigen stimulation. The receptors were gathered from a human donor in good health (CMV status not recorded). Some clones in this sample may be carry-over from other donors' samples.

The rearrangement joins TRBV5-4 to TRBJ1-1, with TRBD1 identical over 9 bases. Per germline, CDR1 SGHNT and CDR2 YYREEE (reference sequence). The CDR3 loop spans 12 amino acids. V shed 10 bases and J 4 bases; nucleotides not matched to a gene: 5. The CDR3 protein is CAVTGGATEAFF. CDR3 nucleotides: TGTGCCGTGACAGGGGGGGCCACTGAAGCTTTCTTT.

At least ten counts were recorded for this clonotype. The V and J genes are TRBV7-2 and TRBJ2-7; 9 nucleotides line up with TRBD1. The CDR3 extends over 16 amino acids. Per germline, CDR1 SGHTA and CDR2 FQGNSA. V gave up 1 base and J gave up 4 bases; unmatched junction bases: 8. CDR3 nucleotide sequence: TGTGCCAGCAGCTTAGACCCTCGGGACAGGGCTTACGAGCAGTACGTC. Translation gives CASSLDPRDRAYEQYV.